The sequence of this TCR beta chain was determined in a study of cytomegalovirus exposure and HLA in healthy donors (dated by TCRdb to the late 2010s). General notes on the study: An earlier analysis of roughly 630 of the donors reported approximately 270 Gb of sequence data and about 100 million unique TCR beta sequences from some 180 million T cells. Roughly 300 gigabases of sequencing data and around 85 million unique TCR sequences made up an early release that covered under 750 HLA-typed donors. Of the roughly 400 genotyped donors, about 80% fell in the genetic ancestry cluster associated with self-reported Caucasian donors. The study aimed to test whether cataloging public T cell receptors could reveal signatures of past pathogen exposure. Using immunosequencing, the study profiled T cell repertoires from some 670 subjects and related those repertoires to cytomegalovirus serostatus. Besides the first cohort of hundreds of subjects, a separate validation cohort made up of 120 different subjects was used. High-throughput TCR immunosequencing, statistical association of individual TCRs with disease status, and machine learning were combined to predict cytomegalovirus infection status. A later analysis re-examined previously published TCR beta repertoires from more than 550 donors and added high-resolution HLA genotyping to investigate patterns of TCR occurrence. Rather than using new phenotypic data, the later analysis identified candidate immune exposures from TCR beta sequences and from how often those sequences occurred across donors. An earlier analysis of a few hundred of the donors applied high-throughput TCR beta sequencing to assess whether each TCR beta V gene segment acted as functional or pseudogenic. Donor age, sex, ethnicity and CMV serostatus were collected together with the repertoire data. A later genetic analysis used genome-wide SNP genotypes for about three fifths of the 666 donors, treating that subset as a discovery cohort. All discovery cohort repertoires had been generated using a single sequencing platform. Both class I and class II loci were covered by HLA typing, at four-digit resolution. Typing coverage varied by locus: about 620-640 donors for A, B, C, DRB1 and DQB1; about 520 for DQA1; around 570 for DPA1; approximately 470 for DPB1. Because of strong linkage in the cohort, roughly five DR-DQ haplotypes were treated as single units for association and clustering. Among 350 to 400 genotyped donors of the cohort, an average of roughly 240,000 unique TCR beta nucleotide sequences were sequenced per donor, roughly a sixth of them non-productive.

Via the germline V gene, CDR1 is SGHNT and CDR2 YENEEA. V is cut by 5 bases and J by 10 bases, and the space between the germline ends is 20 bases. The CDR3 measures 14 amino acids from cysteine to phenylalanine. The kept DNA is CDR3 alone, 42 bases in frame from the first base. The cohort consisted of approximately 690 healthy bone marrow donors. At the time of sampling, all cohort members were nominally healthy, though unrecorded immune exposures were likely present. The donor was CMV seronegative and was included in the group of about 350 seronegative cohort members. Every donor gave a peripheral blood sample, and the peripheral blood mononuclear cells from that sample were used for TCR beta sequencing. The Qiagen DNeasy Blood Extraction Kit was used to extract genomic DNA from the blood cell samples. Remarks on this clone: Its target antigen remains unknown.

The method was the immunoSEQ multiplex PCR assay. A mixture of 60 forward primers for TCR Vbeta segments and 13 reverse primers for TCR Jbeta segments was used in the multiplex PCR. Amplification of the CDR3 region of rearranged TCR beta genes was performed with a multiplex PCR assay on genomic DNA. The Illumina HiSeq System was used to sequence the amplified TCR beta libraries as 87-base-pair reads. As for how the authors treated the data: A later analysis counted some 74 million unique TCR beta chains across the roughly 700 repertoires, and some 11 million of these chains were shared by at least two donors. Raw reads were error-corrected and collapsed into unique sequences by a nearest-neighbor algorithm in which closely related sequences were merged to remove PCR and sequencing errors. To assign V, D and J gene segments, CDR3 sequences were aligned to IMGT reference sequences. For a sequence to be retained, a match of at least six nucleotides was required to both a V gene segment and a J gene segment. Rearrangements were called productive when the CDR3 lacked stop codons and stayed in frame with V and J; all others were non-productive. CDR3 was defined by IMGT convention, running from the second conserved V-encoded cysteine to the conserved J-encoded phenylalanine. Sequences without an unambiguous match to a single V gene segment were excluded from the earlier analysis of 587 of the donors. An earlier analysis of fewer than 750 of the donors classified V segments as functional when productive rearrangements were above 56.7% and as segregating when the standard deviation between donors was above 5%. A statistical classification framework was developed to diagnose cytomegalovirus status using the catalog of TCR beta chain sequences. In a later analysis, V and J genes were assigned by comparing TCR nucleotide sequences against IMGT/GENE-DB human TR gene sequences. Using the TCRdist pipeline, a later analysis assigned CDR3 sequences along with most-parsimonious VDJ recombination scenarios. In a later analysis, each TCR beta chain was defined by its CDR3 amino acid sequence together with its V-gene family, and reads without a unique V-gene family were excluded. In a later analysis, approximately 590 highly shared, low-generation-probability nucleotide sequences were removed to address suspected cross-contamination and a sequencing artifact. For each public chain, a later analysis derived a clonal expansion index from normalized ranks of inferred template counts within each repertoire. In a later analysis, generation probabilities were computed with a VDJ recombination model fitted to out-of-frame rearrangements, and the resulting probabilities were checked against IGoR. A later analysis scored TCR-TCR, TCR-HLA and TCR-CMV co-occurrence with hypergeometric tests, applying a repertoire-size bias correction to TCR pairs. To estimate false discovery rates, a later analysis permuted the HLA or CMV assignments 20 times. In a later analysis, co-occurring TCRs were grouped using DBSCAN, with TCRdist sequence similarity added in when clustering inside HLA-allele-positive subsets. Co-occurrence clustering excluded repertoires with fewer than 30,000 or more than 120,000 public chains, plus five with anomalous nucleotide sharing. In its TCRdb copy, this immuneACCESS table keeps in-frame sequences only and misses some clones. Where compared with another copy, unresolved V genes explain less than half of these, and the others have no known cause. V, J and clone size reflect that table, while D and trimming were determined from the DNA. The table kept for this sample lists 100,000 to 150,000 clones. The ten largest clones add up to over 1.5% of the sample.

Results the study describes overall, beyond this receptor: It was suggested by the authors that the approach could potentially be generalized to other disease states and immunological phenotypes. A later genetic analysis reported fewer N-insertions in productive TCRs among donors in an Asian-associated ancestry cluster than the roughly 690-donor mean. In a later analysis, the rate of TCR association differed among HLA loci, with DRB1 alleles having the most associated TCRs and HLA-C alleles having the fewest. Only TCR beta chains were sequenced in this cohort, and the absence of alpha or paired-chain data limited detectable features. Compared with equally common non-associated chains, HLA-associated TCR beta chains in a later analysis were more clonally expanded and had lower generation probabilities. The classifier was reported to diagnose cytomegalovirus status with high specificity and sensitivity in both the original and validation cohorts. Assigning TCR associations to individual alleles was difficult when HLA alleles, especially DR and DQ, strongly co-occurred. Linkage disequilibrium might explain the correlated functional status among segregating V segments, but an unknown experimental factor could not be ruled out. While some public TCRs were present in many individuals, most TCR sequences turned up only very rarely across donors. Because some donors lacked HLA typing at each locus, the association tests relied only on the typed subset. The study listed 164 TCR beta chains as associated with cytomegalovirus. In vitro tests confirmed that three of the cytomegalovirus-associated TCR beta chains recognize cytomegalovirus antigens. Some IMGT-functional V segments, including TRBV6-2 and TRBV6-3, could not be told apart with the 87-base-pair reads, so those segments were excluded. V-gene and J-gene trimming of TCR beta chains was associated with a missense DCLRE1C variant in a later genetic analysis, and the association was replicated in an independent cohort. Seventeen rarely observed V segments, including chromosome 9 orphons, were excluded from the earlier analysis of almost 600 of the donors because counts were too low. A cluster of highly shared sequence variants was judged likely to represent a technical artifact of the sequencing pipeline. A further reported finding was that TCR beta sequences accurately predicted the HLA-A and HLA-B alleles for most subjects in the first cohort. According to a later analysis, most CMV-associated TCR beta chains appeared to be HLA-restricted, and the HLA associations seemed to be driven largely by CMV exposure. An earlier analysis of approximately 600 of the donors showed that most TCR beta V segments appeared in productive rearrangements either about 87% or about 30% of the time, which broadly matched IMGT annotations. Immune exposure information for the cohort was limited to CMV serostatus. At a false discovery rate of 0.05, a later analysis linked 16,000 or so TCR beta sequences to specific HLA alleles. Presence/absence analyses assumed roughly uniform sequencing depth across donors, an assumption that may not hold. A later analysis reported that several top co-occurrence clusters appeared linked to parvovirus B19, influenza, CMV and Epstein-Barr virus.

Sequenced material: PBMCs. The sequence joins TRBV11-3 to TRBJ1-2, with the D segment identity uncertain. The source of this sequence is a man between 18 and 29 years old in good health and CMV-seronegative. The CDR3 amino acid sequence is: CASSPVETTPDYTF. The DNA sequence is TGTGCCAGCAGCCCCGTAGAGACAACCCCGGACTACACCTTC.